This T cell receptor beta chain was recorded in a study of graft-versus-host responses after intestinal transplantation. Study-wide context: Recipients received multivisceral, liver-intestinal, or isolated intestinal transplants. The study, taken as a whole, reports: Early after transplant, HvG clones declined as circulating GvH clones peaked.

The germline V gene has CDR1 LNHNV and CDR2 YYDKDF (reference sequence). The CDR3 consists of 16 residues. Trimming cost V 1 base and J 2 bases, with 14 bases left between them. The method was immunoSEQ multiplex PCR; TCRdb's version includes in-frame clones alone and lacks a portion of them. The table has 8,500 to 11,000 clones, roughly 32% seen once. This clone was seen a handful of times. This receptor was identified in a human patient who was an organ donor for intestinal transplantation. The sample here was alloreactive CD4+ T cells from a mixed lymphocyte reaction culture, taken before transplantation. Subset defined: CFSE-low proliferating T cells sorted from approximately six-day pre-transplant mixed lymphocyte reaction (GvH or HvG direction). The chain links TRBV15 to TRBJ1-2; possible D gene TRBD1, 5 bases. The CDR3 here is CATSRGGVTVNYGYTF. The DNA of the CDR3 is TGTGCCACCAGCAGAGGAGGGGTGACGGTAAACTATGGCTACACCTTC.